The rows below give T cell receptor beta chains drawn from one sample of a study of molecular identifiers for immune sequencing clone quantification. A single record per CDR3 protein comes from TCRdb applying MiXCR to the PCR reads. Of a few hundred thousand distinct CDR3 sequences detected, approximately 25% appear once; the ten largest clones hold roughly 0.79%. The sequencing input was naive CD8+ T cells from blood, with Jurkat cell RNA spiked in. These receptors all come from a human donor in good health. Some libraries in this study had Jurkat cell RNA spiked in. Each CDR3 is given with its conserved first and last residue. The order of the fields is V gene, D gene, J gene, clone size, CDR3 DNA, CDR3 protein. A D gene is named only where the DNA matches it firmly. Part of the rows lack a size; the others show once, few, many or a class for expanded clones.

v_call: TRBV7-2
d_call: TRBD2
j_call: TRBJ2-1
clone_size: many
cdr3_nt: TGTGCCAGCAGCAATGTAGCGGGAGGTTACAATGAGCAGTTCTTC
cdr3_aa: CASSNVAGGYNEQFF

v_call: TRBV12-3/TRBV12-4
d_call: -
j_call: TRBJ2-1
clone_size: many
cdr3_nt: TGTGCCAGCAGTTTATCGCGGGACCCCAAGGGTAATGAGCAGTTCTTC
cdr3_aa: CASSLSRDPKGNEQFF

v_call: TRBV27
d_call: TRBD1
j_call: TRBJ1-6
clone_size: few
cdr3_nt: TGTGCCAGCAGTGACAGGGGGCCTTGGGATTCACCCCTCCACTTT
cdr3_aa: CASSDRGPWDSPLHF

v_call: TRBV28
d_call: -
j_call: TRBJ1-1
clone_size: many
cdr3_nt: TGTGCCAGCAGTTTCCGTGGCGGGAGCACTGAAGCTTTCTTT
cdr3_aa: CASSFRGGSTEAFF

v_call: TRBV7-6
d_call: -
j_call: TRBJ2-5
clone_size: -
cdr3_nt: TGTGCCAGCAGCTCCAGGGATGGGGAGACCCAGTACTTC
cdr3_aa: CASSSRDGETQYF

v_call: TRBV5-8
d_call: -
j_call: TRBJ2-4
clone_size: -
cdr3_nt: TGTGCCAGCAGCTTGGGTTACGGAGGCAAAAACATTCGGTACTTC
cdr3_aa: CASSLGYGGKNIRYF

v_call: TRBV20-1
d_call: -
j_call: TRBJ2-7
clone_size: -
cdr3_nt: TGCAGTGCTACTGACACTTCTTTCGGTTACGAGCAGTACTTC
cdr3_aa: CSATDTSFGYEQYF

v_call: TRBV7-9
d_call: -
j_call: TRBJ1-2
clone_size: few
cdr3_nt: TGTGCCAGCAGCTTAGGGCAGTACTATGGCTACACCTTC
cdr3_aa: CASSLGQYYGYTF

v_call: TRBV5-1
d_call: TRBD2
j_call: TRBJ2-3
clone_size: -
cdr3_nt: TGCGCCAGCAGCTTGCCACGACTAGCGGAAGCCACAGATACGCAGTATTTT
cdr3_aa: CASSLPRLAEATDTQYF

v_call: TRBV4-3
d_call: -
j_call: TRBJ2-7
clone_size: few
cdr3_nt: TGCGCCAGCAGCCCTAGGGAGAAGCGCTACGAGCAGTACTTC
cdr3_aa: CASSPREKRYEQYF

v_call: TRBV28
d_call: -
j_call: TRBJ1-5
clone_size: few
cdr3_nt: TGTGCCAGCGCTCTGGTCATTAGCAATCAGCCCCAGCATTTT
cdr3_aa: CASALVISNQPQHF

v_call: TRBV27
d_call: -
j_call: TRBJ2-5
clone_size: few
cdr3_nt: TGTGCCAGCAGTTCCATGGGGCAAGAGACCCAGTACTTC
cdr3_aa: CASSSMGQETQYF

v_call: TRBV2
d_call: -
j_call: TRBJ1-6
clone_size: few
cdr3_nt: TGTGCCAGCACGGTGGAGACATATTCACCCCTCCACTTT
cdr3_aa: CASTVETYSPLHF

v_call: TRBV5-5
d_call: TRBD1
j_call: TRBJ1-1
clone_size: many
cdr3_nt: TGTGCCAGCAGCTTGGGACAGGGGGCTGCAGCTTTCTTT
cdr3_aa: CASSLGQGAAAFF

v_call: TRBV27
d_call: TRBD2
j_call: TRBJ2-7
clone_size: -
cdr3_nt: TGTGCCAGCAGTTTCGGGGGGGCAGATGGACCCTACGAGCAGTACTTC
cdr3_aa: CASSFGGADGPYEQYF

v_call: TRBV27
d_call: TRBD2
j_call: TRBJ2-1
clone_size: -
cdr3_nt: TGTGCCAGCGCGGGACTAGCGAACTCCAATGAGCAGTTCTTC
cdr3_aa: CASAGLANSNEQFF

v_call: TRBV12-3/TRBV12-4
d_call: -
j_call: TRBJ1-5
clone_size: many
cdr3_nt: TGTGCCAGCAGTTTAAAAAGCAATCAGCCCCAGCATTTT
cdr3_aa: CASSLKSNQPQHF

v_call: TRBV7-9
d_call: -
j_call: TRBJ2-1
clone_size: -
cdr3_nt: TGTGCCAGCAGCCTCCGGGGCGGTTACTACAATGAGCAGTTCTTC
cdr3_aa: CASSLRGGYYNEQFF